The next 32 T cell receptor beta chains were all read from a single sample in a study of T cells in Graves' hyperthyroidism and ophthalmopathy (dated by TCRdb to between 2018 and 2021). Library method: multiplex PCR. Sequencing was carried out with an Illumina HiSeq 2000. Amplification of TCR beta CDR3 regions was carried out from RNA transcripts. For the first round of RT-PCR on the TCR CDR3, the HTBI primer set was used together with the Qiagen OneStep RT-PCR kit. TCRdb reprocessing: public reads trimmed at Q25 with fastp, clones called with MiXCR, in-frame beta chains kept. One record per CDR3 amino acid sequence lists the most common genes and DNA. The sample records about 740,000 distinct CDR3 sequences, around 13% of which are singletons. 10% of the sample is taken by the ten largest. Input material: blood. All receptors come from a young woman with Graves' hyperthyroidism.

This clonotype has more than one count but fewer than ten. The chain recombines TRBV20-1 with TRBJ1-1, with D perhaps matching TRBD1 (6 bases). The ends were cut back, 5 bases at V and 0 bases at J, with 16 bases in the middle. The CDR3 loop spans 15 amino acids. The germline gives CDR1 DFQATT, CDR2 SNEGSKA (reference sequence). The CDR3 loop reads CSASETGHLNTEAFF. The DNA of the CDR3 is TGCAGTGCTTCCGAGACAGGCCATTTGAACACTGAAGCTTTCTTT.

This clonotype was recorded at least ten times. The genes are TRBV2 and TRBJ2-1; TRBD2 matches 7 bases. V lost 5 bases, J lost 1 base, and 11 bases stayed unmatched. Germline assignment: CDR1 SNHLY and CDR2 FYNNEI. This CDR3 has 17 amino acids. Written as DNA, the CDR3 is TGTGCCAGCAGTCGCGTTGCGGGAGCGGGTTCCTACAATGAGCAGTTCTTC. Translated, it gives CASSRVAGAGSYNEQFF.

In this sample, this clonotype turned up many times. The V gene is TRBV20-1, the J gene TRBJ2-5; 12 bases align to TRBD2. Germline V gives CDR1 DFQATT, CDR2 SNEGSKA (reference sequence). V gave up 3 bases and J gave up 5 bases; unmatched junction bases: 4. This CDR3 comprises 14 residues. For the CDR3, the DNA is TGCAGTGCTAGGGCGACTAGCGGGAGCGAGACCCAGTACTTC. This translates into CSARATSGSETQYF.

In this sample, this clonotype turned up many times. The V gene is TRBV18, the J gene TRBJ2-7; the D gene is possibly TRBD2 (5 bases). This CDR3 has 15 residues. V lost 0 bases and J 1 base, leaving 10 bases between the germline ends. CDR1 and CDR2 from the germline V gene are KGHSH and LQKENI. Here the CDR3 reads CASSPPGLRSYEQYF. The CDR3 DNA reads as TGTGCCAGCTCACCACCAGGACTGCGGTCCTACGAGCAGTACTTC.

The chain carries TRBV2 and TRBJ2-4; D ambiguous. Trimming shortened V by 3 bases and J by 0 bases, and 15 bases separated the two germline ends. The CDR3 spans 17 residues. The germline gives CDR1 SNHLY, CDR2 FYNNEI. CDR3 bases: TGTGCCAGCAGTGATCTCGGCTGGGAACTAGCCAAAAACATTCAGTACTTC. Amino acids: CASSDLGWELAKNIQYF.

This clonotype was counted only a few times. The CDR3 DNA reads as TGTGCCTGGAGTCCCCTAGCGAAATCCTACAATGAGCAGTTCTTC. This codes for CAWSPLAKSYNEQFF. The chain is built from TRBV30 and TRBJ2-1; weak D call: TRBD2 (6 bases). This CDR3 has 15 residues. CDR1 GTSNPN and CDR2 SVGIG come from the germline V gene (reference sequence). The V end lost 2 bases, the J end lost 1 base, and 12 bases lay between the germline ends.

This clonotype turned up a few times. The chain has TRBV19 and TRBJ1-1, with D uncertain. This CDR3 spans 13 amino acids. V lost 5 bases, J lost 7 bases, and 14 bases lay in between. Germline V lookup: CDR1 LNHDA, CDR2 SQIVND (reference sequence). This CDR3 is CASSWIPGNEAFF. The CDR3 bases are TGTGCCAGTAGTTGGATTCCGGGTAATGAAGCTTTCTTT.

There are many counts of this clonotype. This rearrangement joins TRBV24-1 to TRBJ1-1; no reliable D call. The V gene lost 5 bases and the J gene lost 0 bases, with 3 bases spanning the gap. The CDR3 contains 12 residues. Germline loops: CDR1 KGHDR, CDR2 SFDVKD. The CDR3 sequence: CATSGVNTEAFF. The CDR3 DNA sequence: TGTGCCACCAGTGGGGTGAACACTGAAGCTTTCTTT.

This clonotype was counted many times. V usage is TRBV5-1 and J usage is TRBJ2-2; 7 bases fit TRBD2. J lost 0 bases, V lost 6 bases, and 11 bases had no gene match. The germline V gene has CDR1 SGHRS and CDR2 YFSETQ. CDR3 size: 17 residues. CDR3 sequence reads: CASTRQRAGTNTGELFF. The DNA for the CDR3 is TGCGCCAGCACTCGACAAAGAGCGGGAACGAACACCGGGGAGCTGTTTTTT.

As DNA, the CDR3 is TGTGCCAGCAGTTACTCCATAGACTACACAGATACGCAGTATTTT. Its translation: CASSYSIDYTDTQYF. The chain recombines TRBV6-5 with TRBJ2-3, with D maybe TRBD2 (5 bases). The germline V and J ends were trimmed by 0 bases and 2 bases, with 9 bases remaining between them. This CDR3 is 15 amino acids long. Per germline, CDR1 MNHEY and CDR2 SVGAGI.

The J gene is TRBJ1-3, the V gene TRBV18, with D maybe TRBD1 (5 bases). Germline CDR1 KGHSH, CDR2 LQKENI. Trimming cost V 4 bases and J 4 bases, with 17 bases left between them. The CDR3 runs 16 residues. The CDR3 sequence is CASSLTVAGFGNTIYF. In DNA, the CDR3 is TGTGCCAGCTCACTGACAGTTGCCGGCTTCGGAAACACCATATATTTT. Supplemented by reference TRBV18 and TRBJ1-3, the full variable domain reads NAGVMQNPRHLVRRRGQEARLRCSPMKGHSHVYWYRQLPEEGLKFMVYLQKENIIDESGMPKERFSAEFPKEGPSILRIQQVVRGDSAAYFCASSLTVAGFGNTIYFGEGSWLTVV.

The V gene is TRBV7-9, the J gene TRBJ1-4; D perhaps matches TRBD1 (5 bases). Trimming removed 4 bases from V and 3 bases from J, with 21 bases in between. The length of the CDR3 is 18 residues. Germline V gene data show CDR1 as SEHNR and CDR2 as FQNEAQ (reference sequence). DNA for the CDR3: TGTGCCAGCAGCTGGGGCTTACAATCAGGGCGGTCTAATGAAAAACTGTTTTTT. It encodes CASSWGLQSGRSNEKLFF.

This clonotype was seen only a few times. The chain couples TRBV19 to TRBJ1-5; D remains ambiguous. Germline assignment: CDR1 LNHDA and CDR2 SQIVND (reference sequence). Deletions cut 2 bases from V and 7 bases from J, with 9 bases between. This CDR3 region has 13 residues. The CDR3: CASSIRDRQPQHF. CDR3 DNA: TGTGCCAGTAGTATAAGGGATCGGCAGCCCCAGCATTTT.

The V and J genes are TRBV28 and TRBJ1-4, with D possibly matching TRBD1 (6 bases). This CDR3 is built from 16 residues. The V and J ends lost 1 base and 8 bases respectively, with 17 bases between them. In germline, CDR1 is MDHEN, CDR2 SYDVKM. The CDR3 loop reads CASSLLVGDTGEKLFF. The CDR3 DNA is TGTGCCAGCAGTTTATTAGTCGGGGACACGGGCGAAAAACTGTTTTTT.

V usage is TRBV7-9 and J usage is TRBJ1-6, with D possibly being TRBD1 (6 bases). This CDR3 contains 15 residues. CDR1 is SEHNR and CDR2 is FQNEAQ in the germline V gene (reference sequence). V was trimmed by 3 bases and J by 7 bases, leaving 13 bases between them. The CDR3 is CASSFQGSGNSPLHF. The CDR3 DNA follows: TGTGCCAGCAGCTTTCAGGGGTCCGGAAATTCACCCCTCCACTTT.

Regarding this clonotype: This may stem from a read error, because a much larger clone lies one nucleotide away. The V call is TRBV6-1, the J call TRBJ2-7, with 12 nucleotides matching TRBD2. The length of the CDR3 is 14 residues. Germline values: CDR1 MNHNS, CDR2 SASEGT. V was clipped by 6 bases and J by 2 bases; unmatched bases: 2. CDR3 region: CASRRLAGAYEQYF. The CDR3 DNA is TGTGCCAGCAGGAGACTAGCGGGAGCCTACGAGCAGTACTTC.

This clonotype was found many times. The J gene is TRBJ1-1, the V gene TRBV12-3 or TRBV12-4; D not certain. The CDR3 totals 15 residues. Trimming left V 5 bases short and J 0 bases short, with 13 bases between. The CDR3 region is CASSPVPRVNTEAFF. CDR3 sequence (DNA): TGTGCCAGCAGTCCGGTCCCGAGGGTGAACACTGAAGCTTTCTTT.

The table lists this clonotype with a few counts. J is TRBJ1-4 and V is TRBV4-2; maybe TRBD1 (5 bases). The length of the CDR3 is 17 residues. Per germline, CDR1 LGHNA and CDR2 YNFKEQ. The V end lost 4 bases, the J end lost 0 bases, and 15 bases lay between the germline ends. As DNA, the CDR3 is TGTGCCAGCAGCCGAGCTGGGGGGTCCTCAACTAATGAAAAACTGTTTTTT. Its protein product is CASSRAGGSSTNEKLFF.

V gene TRBV30 combines with J gene TRBJ2-7; no reliable D call. The germline gives CDR1 GTSNPN, CDR2 SVGIG (reference sequence). The CDR3 is 12 amino acids. Trimming removed 5 bases from V and 3 bases from J, with 11 bases in between. CDR3 residues: CAWGTVFYEQYF. CDR3 in DNA: TGTGCCTGGGGAACAGTTTTCTACGAGCAGTACTTC.

This clonotype was recorded many times. J is TRBJ2-1 and V is TRBV7-2; perhaps TRBD1 as D (6 bases). V was shortened by 5 bases and J by 6 bases, with 14 bases between the two germline ends. Germline V CDR1 and CDR2: SGHTA, FQGNSA. CDR3 size: 14 residues. The CDR3 loop reads CASSPGQKANEQFF. CDR3 nucleotide sequence: TGTGCCAGCAGCCCGGGACAAAAGGCCAATGAGCAGTTCTTC. The full variable domain, completed using reference TRBV7-2 and TRBJ2-1, is GAGVSQSPSNKVTEKGKDVELRCDPISGHTALYWYRQSLGQGLEFLIYFQGNSAPDKSGLPSDRFSAERTGGSVSTLTIQRTQQEDSAVYLCASSPGQKANEQFFGPGTRLTVL.

This clonotype occurred many times. The genes are TRBV7-9 and TRBJ2-7; D might be TRBD2 (6 bases). Trimming removed 6 bases from V and 3 bases from J, with 18 bases in between. The CDR3 length is 15 residues. Germline-derived CDR1 and CDR2 are SEHNR and FQNEAQ (reference sequence). CDR3: CASSSAPGLDYEQYF. CDR3 sequence (DNA): TGTGCCAGCAGTTCCGCACCGGGACTGGACTACGAGCAGTACTTC.

The chain joins TRBV9 to TRBJ2-5, with D perhaps given as TRBD1 or TRBD2 (5 bases each). CDR1 SGDLS and CDR2 YYNGEE come from the germline V gene. CDR3 length equals 17 residues. Deletions cut 4 bases from V and 0 bases from J, with 19 bases between. CDR3 DNA sequence: TGTGCCAGCAGCCGAGGACGGGGCCTGTTGTACCAAGAGACCCAGTACTTC. Translation: CASSRGRGLLYQETQYF.

The rearrangement joins TRBV6-1 to TRBJ1-5, with D maybe TRBD1 (5 bases). V was clipped by 4 bases and J by 0 bases, with 16 bases between them. Per germline, CDR1 MNHNS and CDR2 SASEGT. The CDR3 spans 17 residues. The DNA of the CDR3 is TGTGCCAGCAGTGGACCCAGCGGGGCACGTAGCAATCAGCCCCAGCATTTT. Its translation: CASSGPSGARSNQPQHF.

V usage is TRBV15 and J usage is TRBJ2-1; D may be TRBD1 or TRBD2 (6 bases each). Looked up from germline, CDR1 is LNHNV and CDR2 is YYDKDF (reference sequence). This CDR3 contains 14 residues. V was trimmed by 5 bases and J by 9 bases, leaving 17 bases between them. For the CDR3, the DNA is TGTGCCACCAGCGGAGTTTCGGGGGCGATTGAGCAGTTCTTC. This sequence encodes CATSGVSGAIEQFF.

This clonotype was counted many times. The chain uses TRBV28 and TRBJ2-7, with a tentative D call TRBD1 (5 bases). V lost 5 bases to trimming and J lost 3 bases, with 11 bases between them. Per germline, CDR1 MDHEN and CDR2 SYDVKM. The CDR3 consists of 13 residues. The CDR3 protein is CASSPYGHYEQYF. The CDR3 DNA follows: TGTGCCAGCAGTCCCTACGGACACTACGAGCAGTACTTC.

V and J are TRBV27 and TRBJ2-5, with 13 bases that match TRBD2. CDR1 and CDR2 from the germline V gene are MNHEY and SMNVEV (reference sequence). The CDR3 contains 19 residues. V trimming: 0 bases; J trimming: 3 bases; junction bases outside the gene matches: 10. The CDR3 DNA sequence: TGTGCCAGCAGTTTATCGGCCCTTTGGACTAGCGGGAGTGAAGAGACCCAGTACTTC. It specifies CASSLSALWTSGSEETQYF.

Turning to this clonotype: Relative to the germline gene, one junction end is altered; a read error may explain this. The chain links TRBV11-2 to TRBJ2-3; D is unclear. The V gene's germline CDR1 is SGHAT and CDR2 FQNNGV. The CDR3 is 15 amino acids. Here the CDR3 DNA reads TGTGCCACCAGCCGCCTCGATTTTAGCACAGATACGCAGTATTTT. Translated: CATSRLDFSTDTQYF.

There are many counts of this clonotype. This sequence joins TRBV20-1 and TRBJ1-2; perhaps TRBD1 as D (6 bases). V was trimmed by 2 bases and J by 6 bases, leaving 22 bases between them. Germline lookup yields CDR1 DFQATT and CDR2 SNEGSKA (reference sequence). This CDR3 region has 16 residues. CDR3 DNA sequence: TGCAGTGCTAGACTCGGAACAGGGTTTTTAGATAATGGCTACACCTTC. The encoded protein is CSARLGTGFLDNGYTF.

This clonotype was seen ten or more times. V gene TRBV4-3 combines with J gene TRBJ2-2; D remains ambiguous. Germline loops: CDR1 LGHNA, CDR2 YSLEER. The V gene lost 1 base and the J gene lost 4 bases, with 13 bases spanning the gap. The CDR3 runs 16 residues. For the CDR3, the DNA is TGCGCCAGCAGCCAAGGATACGGCCTCCTCACCGGGGAGCTGTTTTTT. It codes for CASSQGYGLLTGELFF.

This clonotype was picked up many times. The chain links TRBV2 to TRBJ2-1; a possible D gene is TRBD2 (6 bases). CDR3 length: 15 residues. Germline values: CDR1 SNHLY, CDR2 FYNNEI. V was trimmed by 5 bases and J by 7 bases, leaving 18 bases between them. In nucleotides, the CDR3 is TGTGCCAGCAGTCCTCGGACTACGGCCCTGAATGAGCAGTTCTTC. It yields the protein CASSPRTTALNEQFF.

This clonotype has just a few counts. This chain uses TRBV15 with TRBJ2-5, with a possible D match to TRBD2 (6 bases). V was pared by 0 bases and J by 2 bases, with 10 bases between. CDR1 LNHNV and CDR2 YYDKDF come from the germline V gene (reference sequence). The length of the CDR3 is 15 residues. CDR3 sequence (DNA): TGTGCCACCAGCAGAGATGGGGGGAGGCAAGAGACCCAGTACTTC. Protein product: CATSRDGGRQETQYF. The variable domain in full, with the rest retrieved from reference TRBV15 and TRBJ2-5, is DAMVIQNPRYQVTQFGKPVTLSCSQTLNHNVMYWYQQKSSQAPKLLFHYYDKDFNNEADTPDNFQSRRPNTSFCFLDIRSPGLGDTAMYLCATSRDGGRQETQYFGPGTRLLVL.

There are a few counts of this clonotype. Since a much larger clone is just one base distant, this may be a read error. The chain links TRBV28 to TRBJ2-6, with D unclear. Germline V lookup: CDR1 MDHEN, CDR2 SYDVKM. The CDR3 is 13 residues long. The germline V and J ends were trimmed by 3 bases and 2 bases, with 2 bases remaining between them. The chain's CDR3 is CASSFAGANVLTF. CDR3 coding DNA: TGTGCCAGCAGTTTCGCTGGGGCCAACGTCCTGACTTTC.